What follows are 19 T cell receptor beta chains derived from one specimen sequenced in a study of human T cells and chemical hapten exposure. Time point in this sample: pre-sensitization, week 0. The treatment: therapeutic diphenylcyclopropenone sensitization with weekly scalp DPC. Extraction of total RNA was performed on unfractionated whole blood. TCRdb re-called the RACE reads through MiXCR, storing one row per CDR3 protein. Of under 45,000 distinct CDR3 sequences in the sample, approximately 10% were seen once. This material consisted of whole blood, taken in connection with sensitization to the hapten diphenylcyclopropenone (DPC). All receptors come from a man aged 50 or older with alopecia areata. Some clones in this sample may be carry-over from other donors' samples.

At least ten counts were recorded for this clonotype. The chain joins TRBV12-2 to TRBJ1-5. TRBV12-2 is given as a pseudogene. The length of the CDR3 is 15 residues. CDR3: CASRFLPAGNQPQHF. The CDR3 DNA reads TGTGCAAGTCGCTTCCTCCCGGCGGGCAATCAGCCCCAGCATTTT.

This clonotype was picked up many times. This chain joins TRBV7-2 and TRBJ1-5; TRBD1 matches at 8 bases. CDR1 is SGHTA and CDR2 is FQGNSA in the germline V gene. The length of the CDR3 is 17 residues. Trimming cost V 1 base and J 5 bases; bases outside gene matches: 10. CDR3 nucleotides: TGTGCCAGCAGCTTAGGGACAGGGTTTGCTCCCGATCAGCCCCAGCATTTT. Its protein product is CASSLGTGFAPDQPQHF.

Many counts were recorded for this clonotype. V is TRBV20-1 and J is TRBJ1-5, with a possible D match to TRBD1 (5 bases). Between the trimmed V and J ends, which lost 4 bases and 2 bases, there was a span of 15 bases. This CDR3 has 15 amino acids. The germline V gene has CDR1 DFQATT and CDR2 SNEGSKA (reference sequence). DNA for the CDR3: TGCAGTGCTAAACGTAGGGGACTCGGCAATCAGCCCCAGCATTTT. It yields the protein CSAKRRGLGNQPQHF.

This clonotype was counted many times. This chain connects TRBV4-1 to TRBJ2-1; 9 nucleotides align to TRBD1. The germline gives CDR1 MGHRA, CDR2 YSYEKL. The CDR3 sequence is 16 residues long. Unmatched junction bases numbered 13, after V lost 5 bases and J lost 8 bases. CDR3 sequence reads: CASSSYPGQGAYEQFF. The CDR3 DNA reads as TGCGCCAGCAGCTCGTATCCGGGACAGGGAGCGTATGAGCAGTTCTTC.

This clonotype was recorded at least ten times. This chain joins TRBV29-1 and TRBJ2-3; D ambiguous. V was trimmed by 3 bases and J by 4 bases, leaving 14 bases between them. CDR1 and CDR2 (germline): SQVTM, ANQGSEA. This CDR3 comprises 14 residues. The CDR3 sequence is CSVEVSHSSDTQYF. CDR3 in DNA: TGCAGCGTTGAGGTCTCGCATTCGTCAGATACGCAGTATTTT.

This clonotype was observed a few times. V and J are TRBV27 and TRBJ2-7, with D perhaps TRBD2 (5 bases). Germline-derived CDR1 and CDR2 are MNHEY and SMNVEV (reference sequence). With 4 bases removed from V and 10 bases from J, the gap between germline ends came to 11 bases. This CDR3 region has 11 residues. The CDR3 is CASSSGLDQYF. The DNA for the CDR3 is TGTGCCAGCAGTTCGGGATTAGATCAGTACTTC.

This clonotype was counted ten times or more. V is TRBV20-1 and J is TRBJ2-3; 9 bases match TRBD1. The V gene end was trimmed by 3 bases and the J gene end by 2 bases; junction bases not matched to a gene: 6. Germline CDR1 is DFQATT and CDR2 is SNEGSKA (reference sequence). The CDR3 is 15 residues long. CDR3 residues: CSASPGQGNTDTQYF. CDR3 sequence (DNA): TGCAGTGCTAGCCCCGGACAGGGGAACACAGATACGCAGTATTTT.

This clonotype has more than one count but fewer than ten. DNA of the CDR3: TGCGCCAGCAGACACGGGACAGGGTATTACGAGCAGTACTTC. Protein product: CASRHGTGYYEQYF. The V gene is TRBV4-1, the J gene TRBJ2-7, with TRBD1 matching over 9 bases. Germline trimming cut 6 bases from V and 4 bases from J; bases unmatched to any gene: 7. Germline loops: CDR1 MGHRA, CDR2 YSYEKL. The CDR3 runs 14 residues.

This clonotype has only a few counts. The chain carries TRBV6-9 and TRBJ2-3; 9 nucleotides align to TRBD1. After removal of 8 bases from V and 3 bases from J, the junction contained 6 bases not matched to a gene. This CDR3 has 14 residues. Per germline, CDR1 MNHGY and CDR2 SVAAGI. The CDR3 is CASPYRGRTDTQYF. The CDR3 nucleotides are TGTGCCAGCCCTTACAGGGGGCGAACAGATACGCAGTATTTT.

This clonotype was counted at least ten times. The chain carries TRBV5-1 and TRBJ2-1; the match to TRBD1 covers 7 bases. The V gene's germline CDR1 is SGHRS and CDR2 YFSETQ. CDR3 length: 15 amino acids. The trim removed 2 bases at V and 7 bases at J, leaving 9 bases unmatched. The CDR3, as DNA: TGCGCCAGCAGCTTCCAACTGACAGGGACGAATGAGCAGTTCTTC. Encoded protein: CASSFQLTGTNEQFF.

This clonotype was counted ten times or more. The chain is built from TRBV10-3 and TRBJ2-2, with TRBD1 matching 12 bases. CDR1 and CDR2 from the germline V gene are ENHRY and SYGVKD. The CDR3 spans 18 residues. The V and J ends lost 6 bases and 4 bases, in that order; junction bases with no gene match: 12. CDR3 DNA: TGTGCCATCAGGACGGGACAGGGGGCGAACCGAGCCACCGGGGAGCTGTTTTTT. Protein sequence: CAIRTGQGANRATGELFF.

This clonotype has ten or more counts. This sequence joins TRBV28 and TRBJ2-1; the match to TRBD1 covers 9 bases. There are 17 residues in the CDR3. CDR1 is MDHEN, CDR2 SYDVKM, per germline. V trimming: 4 bases; J trimming: 6 bases; junction bases outside the gene matches: 13. CDR3 residues: CASSSAPGTGTPNEQFF. CDR3 coding DNA: TGTGCCAGCAGTTCCGCCCCCGGGACAGGGACTCCCAATGAGCAGTTCTTC.

The chain joins TRBV24-1 to TRBJ2-2, with D maybe TRBD1 (7 bases). This CDR3 is built from 15 residues. The germline V gene encodes CDR1 KGHDR and CDR2 SFDVKD. Between the trimmed V and J ends, which lost 0 bases and 6 bases, there was a span of 10 bases. In nucleotides, the CDR3 is TGTGCCACCAGTGATTTGGACAGGGAGGCCGGGGAGCTGTTTTTT. This gives the protein CATSDLDREAGELFF.

At least ten counts were recorded for this clonotype. V is TRBV29-1 and J is TRBJ2-5; 9 bases agree with TRBD2. The CDR3 sequence is 14 residues long. Germline V gene lookup returns CDR1 SQVTM and CDR2 ANQGSEA. V shed 1 base and J 3 bases; nucleotides not matched to a gene: 3. In DNA, the CDR3 is TGCAGCGTTGAAGGGGTAGCGGGAGAAGAGACCCAGTACTTC. The encoded protein is CSVEGVAGEETQYF.

Ten or more counts support this clonotype. The chain is built from TRBV28 and TRBJ2-3; D unclear. The V and J ends lost 5 bases and 0 bases respectively, with 9 bases between them. The V gene's germline CDR1 is MDHEN and CDR2 SYDVKM. This CDR3 has 14 amino acids. CDR3: CASSPTASTDTQYF. The CDR3 DNA reads TGTGCCAGCAGTCCGACGGCTAGCACAGATACGCAGTATTTT.

This chain uses TRBV7-8 with TRBJ2-1, with a possible D match to TRBD2 (5 bases). Germline CDR1 SGHVS, CDR2 FQNEAQ. CDR3 length: 15 amino acids. V lost 3 bases and J lost 5, with 14 bases in between. CDR3 region: CASSFSVEPHNEQFF. CDR3 nucleotides: TGTGCCAGCAGCTTTAGCGTGGAGCCCCACAATGAGCAGTTCTTC.

Points on this clonotype: This clone may be a read error of a much larger clone one base away. The CDR3 is CASSSPGATMNTEAFF. For the CDR3, the DNA is TGTGCCAGCAGTTCCCCAGGGGCGACAATGAACACTGAAGCTTTCTTT. The chain has TRBV28 and TRBJ1-1; perhaps TRBD1 as D (6 bases). The length of the CDR3 is 16 residues. V lost 4 bases and J lost 0, with 15 bases in between. Germline CDR1 and CDR2: MDHEN and SYDVKM.

This clonotype has at least ten counts. The V call is TRBV7-6, the J call TRBJ1-4; TRBD1 might be the D (6 bases). V gave up 2 bases and J gave up 8 bases, with 12 bases separating them. CDR1 is SGHVS, CDR2 FNYEAQ, per germline. CDR3 length equals 14 residues. CDR3 nucleotide sequence: TGTGCCAGCAGCTTAAAGGGGGGAGTAGAAAAACTGTTTTTT. Encoded protein: CASSLKGGVEKLFF.

This clonotype has ten or more counts. The V and J genes are TRBV6-5 and TRBJ1-6, with a possible D match to TRBD1 (6 bases). Germline lookup yields CDR1 MNHEY and CDR2 SVGAGI. The CDR3 loop spans 13 amino acids. Trimming took 7 bases from V and 9 from J, leaving 13 bases between them. The CDR3 loop is CASTREGGSPLHF. DNA for the CDR3: TGTGCCAGCACCCGGGAGGGGGGTTCACCCCTCCACTTT.